This T cell receptor beta chain was profiled in a study of identical twins. The cDNA had a unique molecular identifier and a template-switch universal primer site. TCRdb recomputed calls from the 5' RACE reads with MiXCR, one row per CDR3 protein. The sample includes 410,000 or so distinct CDR3 sequences, under 20% of them seen just once. Study-level results: Fewer insertions characterized abundant cord blood beta clonotypes, whereas memory repertoires showed none. For zero-insertion analyses, partial confounding could come from invariant MAIT and iNKT cells.

V was shortened by 0 bases and J by 1 base, with 6 bases between the two germline ends. This CDR3 has 14 amino acids. This clonotype was seen only a few times. Antigen unknown. The TCR originated in a man aged 50-60 years in good health. The chain carries TRBV12-3 or TRBV12-4 and TRBJ1-1; D is unclear. Sequencing was performed on naive T cells sorted from blood. CDR3 protein: CASSLAVGNTEAFF. The CDR3 DNA follows: TGTGCCAGCAGTTTAGCGGTAGGGAACACTGAAGCTTTCTTT.